These T cell receptor beta chains were read from a single sample in a study of CD8+CD57+ T cells in acquired aplastic anemia. TCRdb ran MiXCR on the reads and lists one entry per CDR3 protein. The sample records about 110,000 distinct CDR3 sequences, roughly 51% being singletons. Source material: sorted CD4+, CD8+, or CD8+CD57+ T cells (not recorded which) from PBMCs. These receptors all come from a human donor in good health, serving as a control. Each CDR3 is given with its conserved first and last residue. Fields, in order: CDR3 DNA, CDR3 protein, D gene, V gene, clone size, J gene. The D gene is left open where the match is weak. Expanded clones are given a class, and other clones once, few, many or no size at all.

CDR3 DNA: TGTGCCAGCAGCCCCAGTCCGGGAGGGCGAGAGACCCAGTACTTC
CDR3 protein: CASSPSPGGRETQYF
D gene: TRBD2
V gene: TRBV11-2
clone size: many
J gene: TRBJ2-5

CDR3 DNA: TGTGCCAGCAGTTGGGGGAAAAACACTGAAGCTTTCTTT
CDR3 protein: CASSWGKNTEAFF
D gene: NA
V gene: TRBV12-3/TRBV12-4
clone size: many
J gene: TRBJ1-1

CDR3 DNA: TGTGCCAGCGGGGAGGGGGAGCAGTTCTTC
CDR3 protein: CASGEGEQFF
D gene: TRBD2
V gene: TRBV27
clone size: NA
J gene: TRBJ2-1

CDR3 DNA: TGTGCTAGCAGCGTAGGACAGGGGATCACTGGAAACACCATATATTTT
CDR3 protein: CASSVGQGITGNTIYF
D gene: TRBD1
V gene: TRBV7-7
clone size: NA
J gene: TRBJ1-3

CDR3 DNA: TGCGCCAGCAGCCCAGGACAGGGGGCTGGTTACGAGCAGTACTTC
CDR3 protein: CASSPGQGAGYEQYF
D gene: TRBD1
V gene: TRBV4-3
clone size: many
J gene: TRBJ2-7

CDR3 DNA: TGCAGTGCTCTCCTCGGACAGGTGAACACCGGGGAGCTGTTTTTT
CDR3 protein: CSALLGQVNTGELFF
D gene: TRBD1
V gene: TRBV20-1
clone size: many
J gene: TRBJ2-2

CDR3 DNA: TGTGCCAGCATGCGTGGGGGGATCAATCAGCCCCAGCATTTT
CDR3 protein: CASMRGGINQPQHF
D gene: NA
V gene: TRBV2
clone size: once
J gene: TRBJ1-5

CDR3 DNA: TGTGCCAGCAGGCCCGCTGGGGAGCAGTTCTTC
CDR3 protein: CASRPAGEQFF
D gene: NA
V gene: TRBV7-2
clone size: NA
J gene: TRBJ2-1

CDR3 DNA: TGTGCCAGCAGTGTCCGGACAGGGGAGGCAGATACGCAGTATTTT
CDR3 protein: CASSVRTGEADTQYF
D gene: TRBD1
V gene: TRBV6-1
clone size: many
J gene: TRBJ2-3

CDR3 DNA: TGTGCCAGTAGTATTGGTCTGGGGCAGACAGATACGCAGTATTTT
CDR3 protein: CASSIGLGQTDTQYF
D gene: NA
V gene: TRBV19
clone size: many
J gene: TRBJ2-3

CDR3 DNA: TGTGCCAAACCATCAAATAGCGTACTGTGTAGCAATCAGCCCCAGCATTTT
CDR3 protein: CAKPSNSVLCSNQPQHF
D gene: NA
V gene: TRBV10-3
clone size: NA
J gene: TRBJ1-5

CDR3 DNA: TGTGCCAGCAGCGTGGGACAGGGGGCGACTGGGGCCAACGTCCTGACTTTC
CDR3 protein: CASSVGQGATGANVLTF
D gene: TRBD1
V gene: TRBV9
clone size: NA
J gene: TRBJ2-6

CDR3 DNA: TGTGCCAGCAGTACCGCAACGAACACTGAAGCTTTCTTT
CDR3 protein: CASSTATNTEAFF
D gene: NA
V gene: TRBV6-1
clone size: many
J gene: TRBJ1-1

CDR3 DNA: TGTGCCAGCAGTCAAGGTCGGAACACAGATACGCAGTATTTT
CDR3 protein: CASSQGRNTDTQYF
D gene: NA
V gene: TRBV4-2
clone size: NA
J gene: TRBJ2-3

CDR3 DNA: TGCGCCAGCAGTGAGTCAGCGGGCACCGAGCAGTACTTC
CDR3 protein: CASSESAGTEQYF
D gene: NA
V gene: TRBV10-1
clone size: NA
J gene: TRBJ2-7

CDR3 DNA: TGTGCCACCAGCAGAGCAGGGACAAACTACGAGCAGTACTTC
CDR3 protein: CATSRAGTNYEQYF
D gene: NA
V gene: TRBV15
clone size: NA
J gene: TRBJ2-7

CDR3 DNA: TGCGCCAGCAGGAATCGACAGGTTGATGGCTACACCTTC
CDR3 protein: CASRNRQVDGYTF
D gene: NA
V gene: TRBV10-1
clone size: medium-sized
J gene: TRBJ1-2

CDR3 DNA: TGTGCCAGCAGCCTGGTAGCCTCCGGGACAGATGAGACCCAGTACTTC
CDR3 protein: CASSLVASGTDETQYF
D gene: TRBD1
V gene: TRBV7-8
clone size: many
J gene: TRBJ2-5

CDR3 DNA: TGCAGCGCTACCCCGGGGGTTTCCCTCCCCTACGAGCAGTACTTC
CDR3 protein: CSATPGVSLPYEQYF
D gene: NA
V gene: TRBV29-1
clone size: NA
J gene: TRBJ2-7